These 30 T cell receptor beta chains originate from one sample sequenced in a study of blood T cell repertoires in COVID-19. The method was immunoSEQ multiplex PCR; TCRdb's version includes in-frame clones alone and lacks a portion of them. The sample shows some 220,000 clones, around 80% of them seen only once. The sample was peripheral blood. The receptor set was obtained from a woman aged 25 to 45 with COVID-19, enrolled during active disease.

The V gene is TRBV19, the J gene TRBJ2-3; TRBD2 agrees at 7 bases. CDR1 LNHDA and CDR2 SQIVND come from the germline V gene (reference sequence). The J segment lost 0 bases and the V segment lost 7 bases, leaving 7 bases of the junction unmatched. The CDR3 covers 15 residues. The DNA of the CDR3 is TGTGCCAGTAATTCCCCAGCGGGGAGCACAGATACGCAGTATTTT. Residues: CASNSPAGSTDTQYF.

The chain carries TRBV30 and TRBJ2-1; possibly TRBD2 for D (6 bases). V was trimmed by 3 bases and J by 1 base, leaving 10 bases between them. This CDR3 has 14 residues. Germline CDR1 GTSNPN, CDR2 SVGIG (reference sequence). The CDR3 here is CAWRLANSYNEQFF. The CDR3 bases are TGTGCCTGGAGACTAGCTAATTCCTACAATGAGCAGTTCTTC.

This chain connects TRBV30 to TRBJ1-1, with TRBD1 as a possible D gene (6 bases). CDR1 is GTSNPN and CDR2 is SVGIG in the germline V gene (reference sequence). The CDR3 sequence is 13 residues long. Trimming cost V 8 bases and J 0 bases, with 13 bases left between them. CDR3 DNA: TGTGCCGGTGGACAGAAAATGAACACTGAAGCTTTCTTT. It translates to CAGGQKMNTEAFF.

This clone occurred once. The chain has TRBV6-2 or TRBV6-3 and TRBJ2-1, with TRBD2 matching 12 bases. Germline values: CDR1 MNHEY, CDR2 SVGEGT. Trimming cost V 5 bases and J 7 bases; bases outside gene matches: 6. The CDR3 consists of 15 residues. CDR3 residues: CASSTRTSGANEQFF. CDR3 nucleotide sequence: TGTGCCAGCAGTACCCGGACTAGCGGGGCTAATGAGCAGTTCTTC.

The chain recombines TRBV6-2 or TRBV6-3 with TRBJ2-7; D may be TRBD1 (6 bases). The V gene's germline CDR1 is MNHEY and CDR2 SVGEGT. The CDR3 runs 15 residues. Deletions cut 6 bases from V and 3 bases from J, with 18 bases between. This CDR3 reads CASSTADSLFYEQYF. CDR3 sequence (DNA): TGTGCCAGCAGCACCGCGGACAGTTTGTTCTACGAGCAGTACTTC.

The chain employs TRBV11-2 and TRBJ2-7; D ambiguous. Germline CDR1 and CDR2: SGHAT and FQNNGV. Trimming cost V 2 bases and J 2 bases, with 7 bases left between them. CDR3 length: 13 residues. In DNA form, the CDR3 reads TGTGCCAGCAGCTTATCTCCAGCCTACGAGCAGTACTTC. Its protein product is CASSLSPAYEQYF. Looking up the rest from reference TRBV11-2 and TRBJ2-7 gives the full variable domain: EAGVAQSPRYKIIEKRQSVAFWCNPISGHATLYWYQQILGQGPKLLIQFQNNGVVDDSQLPKDRFSAERLKGVDSTLKIQPAKLEDSAVYLCASSLSPAYEQYFGPGTRLTVT.

This rearrangement joins TRBV11-2 to TRBJ1-2, with D unclear. Germline V CDR1 and CDR2: SGHAT, FQNNGV. The V gene lost 5 bases and the J gene lost 7 bases, with 14 bases spanning the gap. This CDR3 comprises 13 residues. The CDR3 DNA sequence: TGTGCCAGCAGCCGCGGGGTTTTGGTTGGCTACACCTTC. Amino acid sequence: CASSRGVLVGYTF. The full variable domain, in which reference TRBV11-2 and TRBJ1-2 provide the parts outside the CDR3, is EAGVAQSPRYKIIEKRQSVAFWCNPISGHATLYWYQQILGQGPKLLIQFQNNGVVDDSQLPKDRFSAERLKGVDSTLKIQPAKLEDSAVYLCASSRGVLVGYTFGSGTRLTVV.

This chain links TRBV20-1 with TRBJ2-1; D unclear. Per the germline V gene, CDR1 is DFQATT and CDR2 is SNEGSKA (reference sequence). V gave up 6 bases and J gave up 9 bases, with 12 bases separating them. The length of the CDR3 is 11 residues. In DNA, the CDR3 is TGCAGTGCCAAAGACTTCAGTGAGCAGTTCTTC. Translated: CSAKDFSEQFF.

The J gene is TRBJ2-5, the V gene TRBV3-1 (or the pseudogene TRBV3-2), with 12 bases fitting TRBD2. The V and J ends lost 7 bases and 3 bases, in that order; junction bases with no gene match: 9. The germline V gene has CDR1 LGHDT and CDR2 YNNKEL (reference sequence). The CDR3 is made up of 16 amino acids. For the CDR3, the DNA is TGTGCCAGCACCGATCTGCTAGCGGGAGGGGAAGAGACCCAGTACTTC. Protein product: CASTDLLAGGEETQYF.

The V gene is TRBV11-2, the J gene TRBJ2-5; TRBD2 agrees at 7 bases. The J segment lost 2 bases and the V segment lost 5 bases, leaving 5 bases of the junction unmatched. This CDR3 spans 14 amino acids. Germline V lookup: CDR1 SGHAT, CDR2 FQNNGV. The CDR3: CASSPPGGQETQYF. The CDR3 DNA sequence: TGTGCCAGCAGCCCCCCGGGAGGACAAGAGACCCAGTACTTC.

The V call is TRBV25-1, the J call TRBJ2-7; 11 bases fit TRBD2. J gave up 3 bases and V 4 bases, and 5 bases lay outside the gene matches. The length of the CDR3 is 15 residues. Germline CDR1 MGHDK, CDR2 SYGVNS. The CDR3 DNA reads as TGTGCCAGCAGTGTGGGGACTAGCGGATACTACGAGCAGTACTTC. Translated, it gives CASSVGTSGYYEQYF.

This sequence joins TRBV7-3 and TRBJ2-1; 10 bases agree with TRBD2. The germline V gene has CDR1 SGHTA and CDR2 FQGTGA. The CDR3 spans 15 residues. The J segment lost 2 bases and the V segment lost 5 bases, leaving 3 bases of the junction unmatched. The CDR3 loop is CASSPSGGAYNEQFF. The CDR3 DNA reads as TGTGCCAGCAGCCCAAGCGGGGGGGCCTACAATGAGCAGTTCTTC.

This clone was seen just once. V gene TRBV28 combines with J gene TRBJ1-5; D might be TRBD1 (5 bases). This CDR3 has 14 residues. Germline-derived CDR1 and CDR2 are MDHEN and SYDVKM. Trimming removed 10 bases at V and 7 bases at J, with 20 bases between. The chain's CDR3 is CATYQMGGGQPQHF. The CDR3 nucleotides are TGTGCCACCTACCAAATGGGGGGGGGACAGCCCCAGCATTTT.

Notes on this clone: At one of its ends the junction is not consistent with the germline gene, which may arise from a read error. The chain couples TRBV7-9 to TRBJ2-1, with D perhaps TRBD2 (5 bases). CDR1 and CDR2 from the germline V gene are SEHNR and FQNEAQ (reference sequence). The CDR3 spans 11 residues. The CDR3: CASSSLRDLIF. CDR3 DNA: TGTGCCAGCAGCTCCCTTCGGGATTTGATCTTC.

The rearrangement uses TRBV27 and TRBJ2-3, with TRBD2 matching 14 bases. The CDR3 loop spans 17 amino acids. CDR1 is MNHEY, CDR2 SMNVEV, per germline (reference sequence). V trimming: 6 bases; J trimming: 2 bases; junction bases outside the gene matches: 7. This CDR3 is CASSLLGLAGDTDTQYF. CDR3 in DNA: TGTGCCAGCAGCCTATTGGGACTAGCGGGGGACACAGATACGCAGTATTTT.

This clone was detected a few times. CDR3 in DNA: TGTGCCAGCAGCCAAGATAGGGCTAGCGGGACGCAAGAGCAGTACTTC. It encodes CASSQDRASGTQEQYF. The V gene is TRBV4-2, the J gene TRBJ2-7, with TRBD2 matching over 9 bases. This CDR3 spans 16 amino acids. With 0 bases clipped from V and 7 bases from J, the junction kept 10 bases outside the gene matches. Germline lookup yields CDR1 LGHNA and CDR2 YNFKEQ.

J is TRBJ2-1 and V is TRBV9; 7 bases map to TRBD2. The ends lost 6 bases at V and 3 bases at J; junction bases unmatched: 3. The CDR3 has 13 amino acids. The germline V gene has CDR1 SGDLS and CDR2 YYNGEE. CDR3 loop: CASNERDYNEQFF. Here the CDR3 DNA reads TGTGCCAGCAACGAGCGGGACTACAATGAGCAGTTCTTC. The whole variable domain, filled in from reference TRBV9 and TRBJ2-1, reads DSGVTQTPKHLITATGQRVTLRCSPRSGDLSVYWYQQSLDQGLQFLIQYYNGEERAKGNILERFSAQQFPDLHSELNLSSLELGDSALYFCASNERDYNEQFFGPGTRLTVL.

This chain connects TRBV5-5 to TRBJ2-3; perhaps TRBD1 as D (5 bases). V gave up 4 bases and J gave up 2 bases, with 14 bases separating them. The CDR3 consists of 15 residues. Germline-derived CDR1 and CDR2 are SGHKS and YYEKEE (reference sequence). This chain's CDR3 is CASSPRASPTDTQYF. The CDR3 nucleotides are TGTGCCAGCAGCCCCAGGGCCAGCCCCACAGATACGCAGTATTTT. The whole variable domain, filled in from reference TRBV5-5 and TRBJ2-3, reads DAGVTQSPTHLIKTRGQQVTLRCSPISGHKSVSWYQQVLGQGPQFIFQYYEKEERGRGNFPDRFSARQFPNYSSELNVNALLLGDSALYLCASSPRASPTDTQYFGPGTRLTVL.

This clone was counted only a few times. The V and J genes are TRBV7-9 and TRBJ1-2; D perhaps matches TRBD1 (6 bases). V shed 1 base and J shed 5 bases, with 14 bases lying between them. The germline CDR1 and CDR2 sequences are SEHNR and FQNEAQ (reference sequence). This CDR3 is built from 15 residues. This CDR3 is CASSLEGVTLYGYTF. DNA for the CDR3: TGTGCCAGCAGCTTAGAGGGGGTCACCTTATATGGCTACACCTTC.

This clone was picked up a small number of times. The chain has TRBV16 and TRBJ1-6; no firm D call. This CDR3 is 12 amino acids long. In germline, CDR1 is KGHSY, CDR2 FQNENV. V lost 8 bases and J 7 bases, leaving 9 bases between the germline ends. CDR3 sequence reads: CASVGMNSPLHF. DNA of the CDR3: TGTGCCAGCGTGGGCATGAATTCACCCCTCCACTTT.

The V gene is TRBV27, the J gene TRBJ2-3, with D tentatively TRBD2 (6 bases). V lost 6 bases and J 0 bases, leaving 16 bases between the germline ends. Germline assignment: CDR1 MNHEY and CDR2 SMNVEV (reference sequence). There are 16 residues in the CDR3. The CDR3 region is CASRAKLGGSTDTQYF. The CDR3 region has the DNA TGTGCCAGCAGGGCCAAGCTGGGGGGTAGCACAGATACGCAGTATTTT.

V gene TRBV2 combines with J gene TRBJ1-2; D unresolved. The CDR3 runs 13 residues. CDR1 and CDR2 from the germline V gene are SNHLY and FYNNEI. Trimming cost V 5 bases and J 4 bases, with 11 bases left between them. CDR3 sequence reads: CASSPSGGYGYTF. CDR3 DNA: TGTGCCAGCAGTCCGTCGGGTGGCTATGGCTACACCTTC.

The gene calls are TRBV15 and TRBJ1-1; the D is unclear. Trimming shortened V by 0 bases and J by 6 bases, and 11 bases separated the two germline ends. The CDR3 has 14 amino acids. CDR1 is LNHNV and CDR2 is YYDKDF in the germline V gene (reference sequence). CDR3 protein: CATSRDYGGPEAFF. As DNA, the CDR3 is TGTGCCACCAGCAGAGATTATGGAGGCCCTGAAGCTTTCTTT. The full variable domain, completed using reference TRBV15 and TRBJ1-1, is DAMVIQNPRYQVTQFGKPVTLSCSQTLNHNVMYWYQQKSSQAPKLLFHYYDKDFNNEADTPDNFQSRRPNTSFCFLDIRSPGLGDTAMYLCATSRDYGGPEAFFGQGTRLTVV.

The gene calls are TRBV4-3 and TRBJ2-1, with TRBD2 identical over 7 bases. V was pared by 0 bases and J by 2 bases, with 4 bases of the junction left unmatched. From germline, CDR1 is LGHNA and CDR2 YSLEER. The CDR3 totals 16 residues. The CDR3 DNA sequence: TGCGCCAGCAGCCAAGATCGGGCGGGAGCCTACAATGAGCAGTTCTTC. This codes for CASSQDRAGAYNEQFF.

This chain connects TRBV4-1 to TRBJ1-5, with 8 bases matching TRBD1. Germline CDR1 MGHRA, CDR2 YSYEKL. This CDR3 has 17 residues. The J segment lost 1 base and the V segment lost 0 bases, leaving 5 bases of the junction unmatched. CDR3: CASSQDGGQASNQPQHF. Written as DNA, the CDR3 is TGCGCCAGCAGCCAAGATGGGGGACAGGCCAGCAATCAGCCCCAGCATTTT.

This chain uses TRBV5-1 with TRBJ2-1, with a possible D match to TRBD2 (6 bases). Germline CDR1 and CDR2: SGHRS and YFSETQ. The CDR3 has 15 residues. V was pared by 0 bases and J by 8 bases, with 15 bases between. The chain's CDR3 is CASSLATSAGYEQFF. For the CDR3, the DNA is TGCGCCAGCAGCTTGGCCACCTCGGCGGGGTATGAGCAGTTCTTC. Complete variable domain (other parts from reference TRBV5-1 and TRBJ2-1): KAGVTQTPRYLIKTRGQQVTLSCSPISGHRSVSWYQQTPGQGLQFLFEYFSETQRNKGNFPGRFSGRQFSNSRSEMNVSTLELGDSALYLCASSLATSAGYEQFFGPGTRLTVL.

The rearrangement joins TRBV3-1 (or the pseudogene TRBV3-2) to TRBJ2-1; 7 nucleotides agree with TRBD1. CDR1 is LGHDT and CDR2 is YNNKEL in the germline V gene (reference sequence). This CDR3 spans 15 amino acids. V was clipped by 1 base and J by 3 bases; unmatched bases: 3. The chain's CDR3 is CASSQGTGYYNEQFF. The CDR3 nucleotides are TGTGCCAGCAGCCAAGGGACAGGCTACTACAATGAGCAGTTCTTC.

The chain combines TRBV9 with TRBJ1-1, with 8 nucleotides matching TRBD1. V was clipped by 3 bases and J by 7 bases; unmatched bases: 11. Germline CDR1 reads SGDLS; CDR2 reads YYNGEE. The CDR3 is 15 amino acids. The CDR3: CASSAPTGVKDEAFF. Here the CDR3 DNA reads TGTGCCAGCAGCGCCCCGACAGGGGTAAAGGATGAAGCTTTCTTT.

The V call is TRBV30, the J call TRBJ1-2; TRBD1 matches at 7 bases. The V gene's germline CDR1 is GTSNPN and CDR2 SVGIG (reference sequence). V gave up 7 bases and J gave up 3 bases; unmatched junction bases: 8. CDR3 length: 13 residues. The CDR3 sequence is CAFYRGEHYGYTF. The CDR3 DNA reads as TGTGCCTTTTACAGGGGAGAGCACTATGGCTACACCTTC.

V is TRBV4-3 and J is TRBJ1-2; a weak D match, TRBD1 (5 bases). The CDR3 runs 15 residues. Germline V gives CDR1 LGHNA, CDR2 YSLEER. The ends were cut back, 2 bases at V and 4 bases at J, with 14 bases in the middle. The CDR3 protein is CASSQNPTGSYGYTF. CDR3 DNA: TGCGCCAGCAGCCAAAATCCCACAGGAAGCTATGGCTACACCTTC.